What follows are 27 T cell receptor beta chains derived from one specimen sequenced in a study of blood T cells in healthy people across ages. Combining a sample-barcoded 5' primer with a J-beta primer mix, a second PCR ran for roughly 7 to 12 cycles. TCRdb independently ran MiXCR on the 5' RACE reads; one entry per CDR3 protein. The data contain approximately 1.5 million distinct CDR3 sequences, roughly a third of them singletons. The sample consisted of blood. Receptors were obtained from a woman younger than 45 in good health.

This clonotype was observed a few times. This chain joins TRBV14 and TRBJ2-3, with 8 bases fitting TRBD2. The CDR3 totals 14 residues. V lost 0 bases, J lost 7 bases, and 3 bases stayed unmatched. Germline V CDR1 and CDR2: SGHDN, FVKESK. The CDR3 region is CASSQDLAGHTQYF. Here the CDR3 DNA reads TGTGCCAGCAGCCAAGATCTAGCGGGCCATACGCAGTATTTT.

The chain links TRBV6-1 to TRBJ2-1, with D hard to call. Germline CDR1 and CDR2: MNHNS and SASEGT. This CDR3 has 13 residues. Trimming stripped 5 bases from V and 6 bases from J, with 11 bases between. The DNA for the CDR3 is TGTGCCAGCAGTCGCAGAGTCCCCAATGAGCAGTTCTTC. It translates to CASSRRVPNEQFF.

V gene TRBV2 combines with J gene TRBJ2-1; D is perhaps TRBD1 (6 bases). Germline CDR1 SNHLY, CDR2 FYNNEI. The V gene lost 4 bases and the J gene lost 11 bases, with 12 bases spanning the gap. The CDR3 length is 12 residues. CDR3 residues: CASSGTAPQQFF. The CDR3 DNA reads TGTGCCAGCAGTGGGACAGCACCTCAGCAGTTCTTC.

This clonotype has more than one count but fewer than ten. The gene calls are TRBV5-1 and TRBJ2-3, with D unresolved. The CDR3 extends over 14 amino acids. V was clipped by 6 bases and J by 5 bases, with 16 bases between them. Germline CDR1 is SGHRS and CDR2 is YFSETQ. This chain's CDR3 is CASTDLGWGDTQYF. CDR3 bases: TGCGCCAGCACCGATCTGGGATGGGGAGATACGCAGTATTTT.

Concerning this clonotype itself: The germline gene is not matched at one end of the junction; a read error may be the cause. The rearrangement joins TRBV14 to TRBJ2-2; 7 bases map to TRBD1. Germline loops: CDR1 SGHDN, CDR2 FVKESK. The CDR3 has 19 amino acids. In DNA form, the CDR3 reads TGTGCCAGCAGCCAAGGCCGGGACGTCGACAGGGTTCACACCGGGGAGCGGTTTTTT. Amino acid sequence: CASSQGRDVDRVHTGERFF.

The V gene is TRBV15, the J gene TRBJ1-4; no clear D. Germline CDR1 and CDR2: LNHNV and YYDKDF (reference sequence). V lost 5 bases to trimming and J lost 5 bases, with 18 bases between them. This CDR3 region has 16 residues. The CDR3 nucleotides are TGTGCCACCAGCTTTACCGGACGGGAACCAAATGAAAAACTGTTTTTT. Its protein product is CATSFTGREPNEKLFF.

This sequence joins TRBV20-1 and TRBJ2-1, with D possibly TRBD2 on 5 matching bases. The V gene's germline CDR1 is DFQATT and CDR2 SNEGSKA (reference sequence). Trimming left V 2 bases short and J 6 bases short, with 14 bases between. This CDR3 region has 14 residues. The CDR3 region has the DNA TGCAGTGCTAGATTCGGGAACTCGGCCAATGAGCAGTTCTTC. Translation gives CSARFGNSANEQFF.

This clonotype was counted between two and nine times. The V call is TRBV5-1, the J call TRBJ2-7, with TRBD2 as a possible D gene (6 bases). Trimming removed 3 bases from V and 0 bases from J, with 13 bases in between. Germline V gene lookup returns CDR1 SGHRS and CDR2 YFSETQ. This CDR3 is built from 15 residues. This CDR3 reads CASSWEEGSSYEQYF. The CDR3 DNA sequence: TGCGCCAGCAGCTGGGAGGAGGGAAGCTCCTACGAGCAGTACTTC.

The sample holds a few counts of this clonotype. This chain joins TRBV7-7 and TRBJ2-1; TRBD2 is a possible D gene (5 bases). V lost 1 base to trimming and J lost 2 bases, with 12 bases between them. The CDR3 is 16 residues long. CDR1 SSHAT and CDR2 FNYEAQ come from the germline V gene (reference sequence). The CDR3 spells CASSLGSTGTYNEQFF. The DNA for the CDR3 is TGTGCCAGCAGCTTAGGCTCCACGGGGACCTACAATGAGCAGTTCTTC.

The CDR3 protein is CASSAIGTSGSYEQYF. CDR3 sequence (DNA): TGTGCCAGCAGTGCTATAGGGACTAGCGGGAGCTACGAGCAGTACTTC. The V and J genes are TRBV28 and TRBJ2-4, with 14 bases lining up with TRBD2. Gene TRBJ2-7 matches the end of the DNA better, so the J call may be wrong. CDR3 length: 16 amino acids. The germline gives CDR1 MDHEN, CDR2 SYDVKM.

The chain has TRBV5-4 and TRBJ2-5, with D tentatively TRBD1 or TRBD2 (5 bases each). The CDR3 totals 15 residues. Germline-derived CDR1 and CDR2 are SGHNT and YYREEE (reference sequence). The V end was cut by 6 bases, the J end by 3 bases, with 18 bases between. CDR3: CASKFGTDYKETQYF. The CDR3 DNA reads as TGTGCCAGCAAATTTGGGACCGACTACAAAGAGACCCAGTACTTC.

This clonotype was picked up a small number of times. The rearrangement links TRBV27 to TRBJ2-7, with 9 positions matching TRBD1. The V gene's germline CDR1 is MNHEY and CDR2 SMNVEV (reference sequence). With V trimmed by 6 bases and J by 1 base, 4 bases remained unmatched. The CDR3 loop spans 14 amino acids. The CDR3: CASRLGQGSYEQYF. The CDR3 nucleotides are TGTGCCAGCAGGCTGGGACAGGGATCCTACGAGCAGTACTTC.

This clonotype was found once. The J gene is TRBJ1-4, the V gene TRBV15; D call uncertain. Trimming left V 0 bases short and J 8 bases short, with 10 bases between. This CDR3 has 14 amino acids. Germline V CDR1 and CDR2: LNHNV, YYDKDF (reference sequence). As DNA, the CDR3 is TGTGCCACCAGCAGAGATCTGGACGGGGAAAAACTGTTTTTT. Translated, it gives CATSRDLDGEKLFF.

This clonotype turned up a few times. The CDR3 here is CSARADYGYTF. The CDR3 nucleotides read TGCAGTGCTAGAGCGGACTATGGCTACACCTTC. The chain joins TRBV20-1 to TRBJ1-2; no clear D. V was trimmed by 1 base and J by 3 bases, leaving 3 bases between them. CDR3 size: 11 residues. The V gene's germline CDR1 is DFQATT and CDR2 SNEGSKA (reference sequence).

This clonotype was recorded at least ten times. The genes are TRBV4-1 and TRBJ2-7; 9 bases line up with TRBD2. Germline lookup yields CDR1 MGHRA and CDR2 YSYEKL. The CDR3 spans 16 residues. J was trimmed by 3 bases and V by 2 bases; bases with no gene match: 8. CDR3: CASSQRLAEPYYEQYF. The DNA of the CDR3 is TGCGCCAGCAGCCAACGACTAGCGGAGCCTTACTACGAGCAGTACTTC.

The rearrangement uses TRBV7-2 and TRBJ2-7; 9 bases are a match to TRBD1. Unmatched junction bases numbered 4, after V lost 1 base and J lost 3 bases. This CDR3 is built from 15 residues. Germline loops: CDR1 SGHTA, CDR2 FQGNSA. The CDR3 is CASSLEGTGIYEQYF. The CDR3 DNA reads as TGTGCCAGCAGCTTAGAAGGGACAGGGATCTACGAGCAGTACTTC.

In this sample, this clonotype turned up many times. The V gene is TRBV5-1, the J gene TRBJ2-7; either TRBD1 or TRBD2 may fit D (5 bases each). The CDR3 loop spans 12 amino acids. Germline loops: CDR1 SGHRS, CDR2 YFSETQ. Trimming shortened V by 4 bases and J by 6 bases, and 11 bases separated the two germline ends. The CDR3 is CASSPRDLEQYF. The CDR3 nucleotides are TGCGCCAGCAGCCCCCGGGACCTCGAGCAGTACTTC.

The V and J genes are TRBV12-3 or TRBV12-4 and TRBJ2-1; TRBD2 matches at 9 bases. V shed 4 bases, J shed 5 bases, and the junction held 18 bases outside the gene matches. This CDR3 has 19 amino acids. CDR3 in amino acids: CASSSTLQAGGGKDNEQFF. CDR3 nucleotide sequence: TGTGCCAGCAGTTCCACCCTCCAAGCGGGAGGAGGTAAGGACAATGAGCAGTTCTTC.

The gene calls are TRBV11-3 and TRBJ2-3; D possibly corresponds to TRBD2 (5 bases). This CDR3 spans 13 amino acids. V gave up 3 bases and J gave up 4 bases, with 8 bases separating them. CDR1 SGHNT and CDR2 YENEEA come from the germline V gene. The CDR3 sequence: CASSLDFPDTQYF. The CDR3 region has the DNA TGTGCCAGCAGCTTGGACTTTCCAGATACGCAGTATTTT.

CDR3 residues: CSAVEGRLGDTQYF. The CDR3 DNA reads as TGCAGTGCCGTGGAGGGGCGACTAGGGGATACGCAGTATTTT. The chain links TRBV20-1 to TRBJ2-3, with D perhaps matching TRBD2 (6 bases). The length of the CDR3 is 14 residues. Germline CDR1 is DFQATT and CDR2 is SNEGSKA (reference sequence). The germline V and J ends were trimmed by 6 bases and 6 bases, with 19 bases remaining between them.

The sample holds a few counts of this clonotype. The rearrangement uses TRBV7-6 and TRBJ2-5, with 13 bases fitting TRBD2. This CDR3 is 17 amino acids long. Germline lookup yields CDR1 SGHVS and CDR2 FNYEAQ. The J segment lost 2 bases and the V segment lost 5 bases, leaving 8 bases of the junction unmatched. The DNA of the CDR3 is TGTGCCAGCAGCCGTACGACTAGCGGGAGGCTACAAGAGACCCAGTACTTC. Its translation is CASSRTTSGRLQETQYF.

The table lists this clonotype with a few counts. The rearrangement uses TRBV20-1 and TRBJ2-1; D perhaps matches TRBD1 (6 bases). Germline values: CDR1 DFQATT, CDR2 SNEGSKA (reference sequence). V shed 3 bases and J shed 9 bases, with 9 bases lying between them. This CDR3 region has 11 residues. The CDR3 protein is CSASGGSEQFF. In DNA, the CDR3 is TGCAGTGCTAGTGGGGGCAGTGAGCAGTTCTTC.

The chain employs TRBV14 and TRBJ2-5; no clear D gene. V lost 3 bases and J lost 5, with 13 bases in between. The CDR3 contains 14 residues. Per the germline V gene, CDR1 is SGHDN and CDR2 is FVKESK. Here the CDR3 reads CASSQPGSYETQYF. CDR3 DNA sequence: TGTGCCAGCAGCCAGCCCGGGTCCTACGAGACCCAGTACTTC.

This chain joins TRBV5-6 and TRBJ2-3, with TRBD2 as a possible D gene (6 bases). V gave up 0 bases and J gave up 5 bases, with 13 bases separating them. The CDR3 contains 15 residues. The germline V gene has CDR1 SGHDT and CDR2 YYEEEE. CDR3: CASSLAGREIDTQYF. DNA of the CDR3: TGTGCCAGCAGCTTGGCCGGACGGGAGATAGATACGCAGTATTTT.

This chain links TRBV13 with TRBJ2-7; TRBD2 matches 12 bases. The last part of the DNA fits TRBJ2-5 better; the J call may be wrong. The CDR3 is made up of 17 amino acids. CDR1 PRHDT and CDR2 FYEKMQ come from the germline V gene (reference sequence). The CDR3: CASSSRRLAGDQETQYF. CDR3 coding DNA: TGTGCCAGCAGCTCCCGGAGACTAGCGGGGGACCAAGAGACCCAGTACTTC.

CDR3 DNA: TGCAGCGCTCGAACCTTCTCCTACGAGCAGTACTTC. It encodes CSARTFSYEQYF. The V and J genes are TRBV29-1 and TRBJ2-7; D gene ambiguous. V lost 7 bases and J lost 0, with 10 bases in between. The CDR3 is 12 amino acids. Germline-derived CDR1 and CDR2 are SQVTM and ANQGSEA.

This clonotype has more than one count but fewer than ten. The gene calls are TRBV20-1 and TRBJ2-5; TRBD2 might be the D (5 bases). Per germline, CDR1 DFQATT and CDR2 SNEGSKA (reference sequence). This CDR3 region has 11 residues. Trimming took 5 bases from V and 11 from J, leaving 15 bases between them. CDR3 residues: CSAALEWEQYF. CDR3 nucleotide sequence: TGCAGTGCTGCCTTGGAATGGGAGCAGTACTTC.